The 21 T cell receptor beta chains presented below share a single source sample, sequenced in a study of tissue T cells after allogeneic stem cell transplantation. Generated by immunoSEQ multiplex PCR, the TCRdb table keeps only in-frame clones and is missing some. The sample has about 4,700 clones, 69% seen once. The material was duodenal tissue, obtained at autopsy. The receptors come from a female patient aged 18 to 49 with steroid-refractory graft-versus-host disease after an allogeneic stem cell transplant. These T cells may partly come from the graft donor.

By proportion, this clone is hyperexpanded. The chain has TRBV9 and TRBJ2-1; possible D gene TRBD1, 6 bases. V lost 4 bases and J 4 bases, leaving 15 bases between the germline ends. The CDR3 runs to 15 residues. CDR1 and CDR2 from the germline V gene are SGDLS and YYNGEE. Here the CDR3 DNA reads TGTGCCAGCAGCACTAGGGGGTGGCCTTACAATGAGCAGTTCTTC. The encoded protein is CASSTRGWPYNEQFF.

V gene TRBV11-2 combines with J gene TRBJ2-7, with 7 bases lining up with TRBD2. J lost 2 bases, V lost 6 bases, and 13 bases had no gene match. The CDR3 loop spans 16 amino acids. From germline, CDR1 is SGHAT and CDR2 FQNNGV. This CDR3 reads CASSSLARGLAYEQYF. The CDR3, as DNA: TGTGCCAGCAGTAGCTTGGCCCGTGGACTAGCCTACGAGCAGTACTTC.

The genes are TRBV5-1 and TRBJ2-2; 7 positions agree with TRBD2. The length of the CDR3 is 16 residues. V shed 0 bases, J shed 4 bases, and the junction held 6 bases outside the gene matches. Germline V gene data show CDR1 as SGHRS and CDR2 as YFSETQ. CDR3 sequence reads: CASSLDSSGFTGELFF. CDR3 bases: TGCGCCAGCAGCTTGGATAGTAGCGGGTTCACCGGGGAGCTGTTTTTT.

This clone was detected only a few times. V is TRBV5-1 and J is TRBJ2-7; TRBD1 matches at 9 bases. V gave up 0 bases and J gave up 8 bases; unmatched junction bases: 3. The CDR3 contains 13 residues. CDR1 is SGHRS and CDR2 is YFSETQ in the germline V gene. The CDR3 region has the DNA TGCGCCAGCAGCTTGGACGGGACAGGGAAGCAGTACTTC. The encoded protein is CASSLDGTGKQYF.

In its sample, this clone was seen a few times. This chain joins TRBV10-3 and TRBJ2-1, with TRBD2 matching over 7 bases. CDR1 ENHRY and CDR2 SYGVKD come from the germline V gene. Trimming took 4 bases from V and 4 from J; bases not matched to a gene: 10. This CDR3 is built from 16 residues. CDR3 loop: CAISGTGAGLYNEQFF. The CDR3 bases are TGTGCCATCAGTGGTACCGGAGCGGGGCTTTACAATGAGCAGTTCTTC.

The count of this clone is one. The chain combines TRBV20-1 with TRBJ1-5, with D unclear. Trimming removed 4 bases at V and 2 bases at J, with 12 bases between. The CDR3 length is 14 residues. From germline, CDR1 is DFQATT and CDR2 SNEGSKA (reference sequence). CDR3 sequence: CSANEGSGNQPQHF. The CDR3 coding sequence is TGCAGTGCTAATGAGGGTTCGGGCAATCAGCCCCAGCATTTT.

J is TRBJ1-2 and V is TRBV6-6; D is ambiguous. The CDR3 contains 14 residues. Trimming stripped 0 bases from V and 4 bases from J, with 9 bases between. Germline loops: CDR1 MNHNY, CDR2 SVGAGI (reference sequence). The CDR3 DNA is TGTGCCAGCAGTTACTCCGGCCAAATCTATGGCTACACCTTC. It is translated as CASSYSGQIYGYTF.

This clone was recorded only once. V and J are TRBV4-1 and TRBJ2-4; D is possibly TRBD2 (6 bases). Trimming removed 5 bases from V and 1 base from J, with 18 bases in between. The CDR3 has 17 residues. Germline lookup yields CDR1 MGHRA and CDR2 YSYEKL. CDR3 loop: CASSYWRESLAKNIQYF. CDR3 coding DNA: TGCGCCAGCAGCTACTGGCGGGAAAGTCTGGCCAAAAACATTCAGTACTTC.

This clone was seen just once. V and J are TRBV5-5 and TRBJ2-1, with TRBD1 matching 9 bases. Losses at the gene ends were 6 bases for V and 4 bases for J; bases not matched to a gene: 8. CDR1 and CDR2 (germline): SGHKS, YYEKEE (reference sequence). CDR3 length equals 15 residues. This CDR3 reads CASTLGTGYYNEQFF. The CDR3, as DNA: TGTGCCAGCACCTTAGGGACAGGGTATTACAATGAGCAGTTCTTC.

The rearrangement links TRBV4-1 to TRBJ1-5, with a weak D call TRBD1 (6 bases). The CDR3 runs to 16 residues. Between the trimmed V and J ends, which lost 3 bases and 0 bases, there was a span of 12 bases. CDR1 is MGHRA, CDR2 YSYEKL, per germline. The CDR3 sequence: CASSQRGRASNQPQHF. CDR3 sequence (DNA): TGCGCCAGCAGCCAGAGGGGGAGGGCTAGCAATCAGCCCCAGCATTTT.

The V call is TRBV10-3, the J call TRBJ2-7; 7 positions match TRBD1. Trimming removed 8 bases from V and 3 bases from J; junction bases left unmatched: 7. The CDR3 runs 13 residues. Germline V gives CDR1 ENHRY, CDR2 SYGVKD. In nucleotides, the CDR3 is TGTGCCATCGGAATACGGGACAGCTACGAGCAGTACTTC. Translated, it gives CAIGIRDSYEQYF.

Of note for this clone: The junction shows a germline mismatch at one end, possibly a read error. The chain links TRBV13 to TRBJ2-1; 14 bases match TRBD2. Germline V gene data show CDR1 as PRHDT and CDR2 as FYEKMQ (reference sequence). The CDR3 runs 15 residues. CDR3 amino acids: CASSPSGLAGGPLVF. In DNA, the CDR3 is TGTGCCAGCAGCCCCAGCGGACTAGCGGGGGGTCCCTTGGTCTTC.

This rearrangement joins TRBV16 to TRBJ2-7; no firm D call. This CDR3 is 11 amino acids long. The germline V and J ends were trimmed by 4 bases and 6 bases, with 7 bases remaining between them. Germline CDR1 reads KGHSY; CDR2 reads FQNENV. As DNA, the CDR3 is TGTGCCAGCAGCCTTTTAGCCGAGCAGTACTTC. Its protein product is CASSLLAEQYF.

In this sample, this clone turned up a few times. This CDR3 is CASSLGLTGELFF. In nucleotides, the CDR3 is TGTGCCAGCAGTCTGGGTTTAACCGGGGAGCTGTTTTTT. The chain uses TRBV27 and TRBJ2-2; D is undetermined. The CDR3 is 13 amino acids. Germline CDR1 and CDR2: MNHEY and SMNVEV (reference sequence). Trimming stripped 5 bases from V and 5 bases from J, with 9 bases between.

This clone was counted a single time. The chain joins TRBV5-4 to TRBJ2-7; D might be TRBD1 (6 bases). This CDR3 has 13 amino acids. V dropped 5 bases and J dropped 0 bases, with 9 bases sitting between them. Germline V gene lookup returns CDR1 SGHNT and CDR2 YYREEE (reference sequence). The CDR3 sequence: CASRFRGSYEQYF. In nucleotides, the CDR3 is TGTGCCAGCAGGTTCAGGGGCTCCTACGAGCAGTACTTC.

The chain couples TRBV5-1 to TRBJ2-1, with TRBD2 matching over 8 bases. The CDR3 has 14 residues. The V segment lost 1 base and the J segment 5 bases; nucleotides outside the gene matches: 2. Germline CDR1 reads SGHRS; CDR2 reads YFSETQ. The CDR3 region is CASSLIAGNNEQFF. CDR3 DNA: TGCGCCAGCAGCTTGATAGCGGGGAACAATGAGCAGTTCTTC.

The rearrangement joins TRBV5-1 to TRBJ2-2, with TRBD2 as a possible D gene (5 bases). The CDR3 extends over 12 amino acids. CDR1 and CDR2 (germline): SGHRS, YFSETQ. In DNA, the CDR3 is TGCGCTAGCGCCTTGAACACCGGGGAGCTGTTTTTT. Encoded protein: CASALNTGELFF.

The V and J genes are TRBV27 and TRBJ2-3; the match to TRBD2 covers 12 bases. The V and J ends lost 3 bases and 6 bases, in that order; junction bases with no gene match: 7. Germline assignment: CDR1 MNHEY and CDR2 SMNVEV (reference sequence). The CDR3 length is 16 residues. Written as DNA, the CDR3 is TGTGCCAGCAGTTTCCAGACTAGCGGGAGCTGGGATACGCAGTATTTT. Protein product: CASSFQTSGSWDTQYF.

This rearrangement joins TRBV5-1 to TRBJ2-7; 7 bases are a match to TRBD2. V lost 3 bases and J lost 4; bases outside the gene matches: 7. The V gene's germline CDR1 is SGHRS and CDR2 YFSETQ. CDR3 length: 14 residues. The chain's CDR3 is CASSSSGGEYEQYF. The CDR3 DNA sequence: TGCGCCAGCAGCTCCTCTGGGGGGGAGTACGAGCAGTACTTC. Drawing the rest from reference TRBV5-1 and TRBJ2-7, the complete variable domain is KAGVTQTPRYLIKTRGQQVTLSCSPISGHRSVSWYQQTPGQGLQFLFEYFSETQRNKGNFPGRFSGRQFSNSRSEMNVSTLELGDSALYLCASSSSGGEYEQYFGPGTRLTVT.

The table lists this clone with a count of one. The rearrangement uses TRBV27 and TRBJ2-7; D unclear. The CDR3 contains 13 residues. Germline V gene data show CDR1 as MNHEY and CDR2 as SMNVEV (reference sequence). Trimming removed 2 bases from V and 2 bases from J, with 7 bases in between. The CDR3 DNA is TGTGCCAGCAGTTTAAACACAGCCTACGAGCAGTACTTC. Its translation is CASSLNTAYEQYF.

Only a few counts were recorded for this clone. DNA for the CDR3: TGCAGCGTCCGCGGTAGCCCCTCCACAGATACGCAGTATTTT. Translated, it gives CSVRGSPSTDTQYF. The chain recombines TRBV29-1 with TRBJ2-3; no reliable D call. The CDR3 sequence is 14 residues long. Germline values: CDR1 SQVTM, CDR2 ANQGSEA. The V and J ends lost 6 bases and 2 bases respectively, with 15 bases between them.